This TCR beta chain was retrieved from a study of neoadjuvant anti-PD-1 for oral cavity cancer. Study information: Around day 43, patients without progression received a fourth nivolumab dose before surgery.

As regards this clone: Its antigen is unknown. Distinct nucleotide sequences in the sample also encode this CDR3.

CDR3 length: 13 amino acids. With 1 base removed from V and 4 bases from J, the gap between germline ends came to 8 bases. Germline values: CDR1 SGHAT, CDR2 FQNNGV. PBMC libraries mostly used around 510 ng of input genomic DNA, with six replicates per sample. Produced via immunoSEQ multiplex PCR; TCRdb's table is partial and in-frame only. The sample has around 15,000 clones, nearly 70% seen once. Study-wide results and caveats: Pretreatment Treg/Th17 ratio correlated inversely with post-treatment tumor clonality.

The receptor comes from a person aged 35-80 years with oral cavity squamous cell carcinoma. Sequencing used PBMCs, obtained before nivolumab (anti-PD-1) treatment. The chain recombines TRBV11-2 with TRBJ2-7; no definite D call. CDR3 nucleotides: TGTGCCAGCAGCTTAGGGGCCCTTTACGAGCAGTACTTC. Translated: CASSLGALYEQYF.